The clone carrying this TCR beta chain was seen a few times. Antigen: not known. Per the original data handling: The median was about 100,000 TCRs per sample, ranging roughly 23,224 to 750,000. Each CDR3 protein gets one entry after TCRdb re-called the RACE reads with MiXCR. Here the V and J calls rest on TCRdb's processing, not on the authors' analysis. The data show 80,000 to 100,000 distinct CDR3 sequences, 8% to 10% seen once. The germline V gene has CDR1 MGHRA and CDR2 YSYEKL. This CDR3 has 12 amino acids. V shed 4 bases and J shed 11 bases, with 11 bases lying between them. These data originate in a study of human T cells and chemical hapten exposure. Whole-study context: Among samples, TCR yields varied mainly because of small differences in pooled library volume.

The time point here: pre-sensitization, week 0. Described treatment: therapeutic diphenylcyclopropenone sensitization with weekly scalp DPC. Sample donors consisted of patients with alopecia, aged 18 to 70 years, who were suitable for DPC. Whole-study findings and limits: Versus controls, significantly more large CDR3 similarity clusters arose from expanded TCRs.

The TCR was taken from a middle-aged woman with alopecia areata. Some clones in this sample may be carry-over from other donors' samples. The starting material was whole blood, obtained in connection with sensitization to the hapten diphenylcyclopropenone (DPC). This chain joins TRBV4-1 and TRBJ2-2; D call uncertain. The CDR3 DNA is TGCGCCAGCAGCCTTCCCGTAGGTGAGCTGTTTTTT. Translation: CASSLPVGELFF.